This TCR beta chain is from a study of human T cells and chemical hapten exposure. Study as a whole: Patch tests put 0.01% DPC on the upper back, read at 6 days. From small differences in pooled library volume came most of the variation in per-sample TCR yields.

TCRdb re-derived calls from the RACE reads in MiXCR, one entry per CDR3 protein. The sample has around 130,000 distinct CDR3 sequences, about 10% seen once. Time point indicated: patch test 3, about 24 weeks after DPC sensitization. Noted treatment: therapeutic diphenylcyclopropenone sensitization with weekly scalp DPC. Study-wide findings and caveats: PT1 expanded TCR numbers tracked positively with patch test score.

This clonotype was picked up a small number of times. Its antigen is not identified. The V and J ends lost 5 bases and 14 bases respectively, with 27 bases between them. Germline lookup yields CDR1 SGHTA and CDR2 FQGNSA. The CDR3 is 15 residues long. This specimen was whole blood, taken in connection with sensitization to the hapten diphenylcyclopropenone (DPC). The chain has TRBV7-2 and TRBJ1-2; D is unclear. The clonotype comes from a woman between 45 and 60 years old with alopecia areata. Some clones in this sample may be carry-over from other donors' samples. CDR3 sequence: CASSPHLRILPGETF. CDR3 DNA sequence: TGTGCCAGCAGCCCACATTTACGAATTTTACCGGGAGAAACCTTC.